This T cell receptor (beta chain) stems from a study of T cells in Graves' hyperthyroidism and ophthalmopathy. Study observations and caveats: Most thyroid clonotypes that were expanded above 0.001 also turned up in blood.

It was uncontrolled infection, other autoimmune disease, pregnancy or lactation that excluded patients. Using more than 7.5 ml of fresh peripheral blood, PBMCs were prepared. As regards this clonotype: What it binds is unknown.

The CDR3 runs to 18 residues. V lost 1 base, J lost 0 bases, and 13 bases lay in between. CDR1 is MNHNS and CDR2 is SASEGT in the germline V gene. From RNA transcripts, TCR beta CDR3 regions were amplified. The HTBI primer set drove a first-round RT-PCR of the TCR CDR3. MiXCR was run by TCRdb on the multiplex PCR reads, yielding one entry per CDR3 protein. This sample has approximately 530,000 distinct CDR3 sequences, with about 20% found just once. The chain is built from TRBV6-1 and TRBJ1-6; unclear D gene. The sequenced sample consisted of blood. The receptor's source is a man between 35 and 55 years old with Graves' ophthalmopathy. The CDR3 sequence: CASSEVGQRSSYNSPLHF. The CDR3 bases are TGTGCCAGCAGTGAAGTTGGTCAGAGAAGCTCCTATAATTCACCCCTCCACTTT.